The present TCR beta chain was sequenced within a study of blood T cell repertoires in COVID-19. In the study overall: Some COVID-19 samples were acute and others convalescent; all came from the United States, Italy and Spain. The analysed material was cDNA or gDNA that came from T cells, B-cell-depleted T cells, or PBMCs.

Seattle's enrolled individuals joined amid active infection and were then monitored longitudinally. With 4 bases removed from V and 0 bases from J, the gap between germline ends came to 13 bases. Germline CDR1 and CDR2: MNHNS and SASEGT. The CDR3 is 16 residues long. In the study's own analysis: Reference gene primers were amplified, and this amplification served to estimate nucleated cell counts. Assay: immunoSEQ multiplex PCR; the TCRdb copy retains only in-frame clones and omits some. The D gene and trimming were derived from the DNA, and the V and J assignments and clone size from that table. Of about 160,000 clones listed, approximately 85% are singletons.

The sample taken for sequencing was peripheral blood. This clonotype was sampled from a woman aged 50 to 65 with COVID-19, enrolled during active disease. This chain joins TRBV6-1 and TRBJ1-3; tentatively, D is TRBD1 (5 bases). In DNA form, the CDR3 reads TGTGCCAGCAGTGCATCTAGGGGTGCCTCTGGAAACACCATATATTTT. Protein sequence: CASSASRGASGNTIYF.